The entry below gives a single TCR beta chain sequence along with its context. The repertoire was sequenced with immunoSEQ multiplex PCR; TCRdb's copy has only in-frame clones and lacks some. The sample lists just over 20,000 clones, approximately 92% occurring once. There are 14 residues in the CDR3. Looked up from germline, CDR1 is MGHRA and CDR2 is YSYEKL. Trimming took off 0 bases at V and 5 bases at J, with 10 bases between the two ends. The sample belongs to a study of untreated major depressive disorder. This chain links TRBV4-1 with TRBJ1-2, with D uncertain. The sequenced sample consisted of CD4+ T cells from PBMCs. This sequence originates from a man aged 30-40 years in good health. Here the CDR3 DNA reads TGCGCCAGCAGCCAAGAGGCCTGGGTTTATGGCTACACCTTC. This gives the protein CASSQEAWVYGYTF.